This T cell receptor (beta chain) was profiled in a study of technical replicates of blood from a few donors. V was clipped by 5 bases and J by 5 bases, with 15 bases between them. CDR3 length equals 15 residues. Germline V gene data show CDR1 as SGHNT and CDR2 as YENEEA. Assay used: immunoSEQ multiplex PCR; TCRdb lists only in-frame clones, some missing. The profile covers 40,000 to 60,000 clones, with around 90% appearing a single time and about 4.3% taken by the ten largest. The receptor comes from a human donor in good health. Some clones in this sample may be carry-over from other donors' samples. Sequencing input: PBMCs. The chain combines TRBV11-3 with TRBJ2-2; D is possibly TRBD2 (6 bases). Written as DNA, the CDR3 is TGTGCCAGCAGCCGAGGAGGAGGGGAAACCGGGGAGCTGTTTTTT. Translation gives CASSRGGGETGELFF.